This TCR beta chain was sequenced during a study of blood T cell repertoires in COVID-19. Donors were grouped by their self-reported clinical history. Two negative PCRs, clearance, or symptom resolution characterized the recovered Cohort 3 donors. Germline V gene sequence: CDR1 SGHNT, CDR2 YYREEE (reference sequence). V was pared by 4 bases and J by 0 bases, with 10 bases between. This CDR3 comprises 14 residues. Assay: immunoSEQ multiplex PCR; the TCRdb copy retains only in-frame clones and omits some. Of almost 400,000 clones listed, roughly nine tenths were seen once; the top ten hold about 1.7%. The receptor was derived from a woman aged 25 to 39 who had recovered from COVID-19. The rearrangement links TRBV5-4 to TRBJ1-1; D perhaps matches TRBD1 (5 bases). The material sequenced was PBMCs or T cells enriched from blood (not recorded which). The DNA of the CDR3 is TGTGCCAGCAGCCCACCCAGGGTGAACACTGAAGCTTTCTTT. Its protein product is CASSPPRVNTEAFF.